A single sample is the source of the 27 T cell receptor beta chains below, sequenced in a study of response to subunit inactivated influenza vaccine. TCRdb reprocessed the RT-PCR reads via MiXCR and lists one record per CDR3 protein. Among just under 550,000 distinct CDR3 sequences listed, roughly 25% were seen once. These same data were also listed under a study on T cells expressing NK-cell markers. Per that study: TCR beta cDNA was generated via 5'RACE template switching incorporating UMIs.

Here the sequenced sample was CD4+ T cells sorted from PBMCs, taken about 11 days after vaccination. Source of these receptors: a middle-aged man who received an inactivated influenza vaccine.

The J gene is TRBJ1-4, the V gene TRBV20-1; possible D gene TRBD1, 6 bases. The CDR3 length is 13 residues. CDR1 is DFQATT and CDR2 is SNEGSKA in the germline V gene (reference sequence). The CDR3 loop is CSARRPDREKLFF. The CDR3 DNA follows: TGCAGCGCCCGTAGGCCCGACAGGGAAAAACTGTTTTTT.

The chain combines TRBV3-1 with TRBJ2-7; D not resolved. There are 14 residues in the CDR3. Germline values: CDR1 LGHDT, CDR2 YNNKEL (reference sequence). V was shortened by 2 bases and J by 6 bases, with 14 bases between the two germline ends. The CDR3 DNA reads TGTGCCAGCAGCCAATGGATGGGAAGTGGCGAGCAGTACTTC. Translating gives CASSQWMGSGEQYF.

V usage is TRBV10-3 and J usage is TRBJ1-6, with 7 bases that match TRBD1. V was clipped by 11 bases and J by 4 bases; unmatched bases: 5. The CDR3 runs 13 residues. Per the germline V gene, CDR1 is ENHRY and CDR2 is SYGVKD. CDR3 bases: TGTGCCGCGGGGACAGATTATAATTCACCCCTCCACTTT. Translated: CAAGTDYNSPLHF.

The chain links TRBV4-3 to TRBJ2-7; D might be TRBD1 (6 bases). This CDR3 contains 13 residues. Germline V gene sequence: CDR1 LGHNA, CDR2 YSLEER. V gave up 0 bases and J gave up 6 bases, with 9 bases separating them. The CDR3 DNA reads TGCGCCAGCAGCCAAGACAGGGGACGCGAGCAGTACTTC. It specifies CASSQDRGREQYF.

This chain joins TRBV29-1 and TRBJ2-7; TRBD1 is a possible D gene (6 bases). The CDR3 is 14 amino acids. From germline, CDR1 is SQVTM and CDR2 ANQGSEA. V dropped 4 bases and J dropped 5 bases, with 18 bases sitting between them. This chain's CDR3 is CSVAGRQGSNEQYF. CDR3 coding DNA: TGCAGCGTTGCAGGTCGGCAGGGGAGCAACGAGCAGTACTTC.

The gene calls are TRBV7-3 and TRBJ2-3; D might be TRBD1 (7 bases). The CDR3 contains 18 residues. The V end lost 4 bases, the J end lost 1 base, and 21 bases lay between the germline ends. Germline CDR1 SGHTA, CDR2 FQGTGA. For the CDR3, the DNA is TGTGCCAGCAGCTCTAAGACAGGGCGGGCTAGCGGCACAGATACGCAGTATTTT. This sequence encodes CASSSKTGRASGTDTQYF.

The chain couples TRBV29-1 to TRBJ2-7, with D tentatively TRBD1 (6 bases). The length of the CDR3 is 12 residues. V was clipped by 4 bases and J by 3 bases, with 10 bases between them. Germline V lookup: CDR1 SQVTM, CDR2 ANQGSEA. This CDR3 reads CSVARQDYEQYF. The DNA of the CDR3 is TGCAGCGTTGCCAGACAGGACTACGAGCAGTACTTC.

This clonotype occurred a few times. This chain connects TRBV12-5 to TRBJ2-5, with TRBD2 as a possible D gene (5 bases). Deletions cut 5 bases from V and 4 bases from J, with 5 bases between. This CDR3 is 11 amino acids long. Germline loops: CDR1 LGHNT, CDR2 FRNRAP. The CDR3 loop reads CASGGGETQYF. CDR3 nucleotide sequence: TGTGCTAGTGGTGGAGGAGAGACCCAGTACTTC.

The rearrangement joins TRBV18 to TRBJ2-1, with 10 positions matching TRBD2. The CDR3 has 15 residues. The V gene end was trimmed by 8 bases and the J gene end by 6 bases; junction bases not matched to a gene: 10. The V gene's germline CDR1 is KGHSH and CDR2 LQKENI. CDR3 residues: CASAVAGGGLNEQFF. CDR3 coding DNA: TGTGCCAGCGCGGTAGCGGGAGGAGGCCTCAATGAGCAGTTCTTC.

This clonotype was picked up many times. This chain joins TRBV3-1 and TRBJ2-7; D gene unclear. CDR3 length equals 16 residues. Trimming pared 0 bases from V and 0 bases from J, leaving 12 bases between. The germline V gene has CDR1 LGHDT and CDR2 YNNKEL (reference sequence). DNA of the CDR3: TGTGCCAGCAGCCAAGATCCCAGACTTTCCTCCTACGAGCAGTACTTC. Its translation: CASSQDPRLSSYEQYF.

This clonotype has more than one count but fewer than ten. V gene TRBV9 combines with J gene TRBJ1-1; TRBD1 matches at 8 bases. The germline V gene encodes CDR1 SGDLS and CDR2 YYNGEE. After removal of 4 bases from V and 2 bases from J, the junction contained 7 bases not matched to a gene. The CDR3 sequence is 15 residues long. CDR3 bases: TGTGCCAGCAGCCCACGACAGGGGACAAACACTGAAGCTTTCTTT. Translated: CASSPRQGTNTEAFF. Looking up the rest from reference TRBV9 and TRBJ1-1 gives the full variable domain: DSGVTQTPKHLITATGQRVTLRCSPRSGDLSVYWYQQSLDQGLQFLIQYYNGEERAKGNILERFSAQQFPDLHSELNLSSLELGDSALYFCASSPRQGTNTEAFFGQGTRLTVV.

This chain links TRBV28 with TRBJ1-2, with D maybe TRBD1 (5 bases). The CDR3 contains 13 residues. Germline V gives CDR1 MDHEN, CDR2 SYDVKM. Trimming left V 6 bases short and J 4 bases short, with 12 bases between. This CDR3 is CASRRAGRYGYTF. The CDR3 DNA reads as TGTGCCAGCAGGAGGGCGGGGCGCTATGGCTACACCTTC.

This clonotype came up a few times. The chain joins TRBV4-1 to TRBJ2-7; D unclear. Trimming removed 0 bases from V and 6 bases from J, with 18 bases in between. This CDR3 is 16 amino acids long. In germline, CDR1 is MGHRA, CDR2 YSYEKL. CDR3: CASSQELVIRKFEQYF. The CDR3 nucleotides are TGCGCCAGCAGCCAAGAGTTAGTGATTCGGAAGTTCGAGCAGTACTTC.

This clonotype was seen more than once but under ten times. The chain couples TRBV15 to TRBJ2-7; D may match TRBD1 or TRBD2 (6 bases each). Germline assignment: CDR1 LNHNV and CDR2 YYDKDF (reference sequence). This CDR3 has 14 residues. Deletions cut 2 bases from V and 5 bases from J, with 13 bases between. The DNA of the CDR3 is TGTGCCACCAGCAGATTTTCCGGGGGCGACGAGCAGTACTTC. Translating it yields CATSRFSGGDEQYF.

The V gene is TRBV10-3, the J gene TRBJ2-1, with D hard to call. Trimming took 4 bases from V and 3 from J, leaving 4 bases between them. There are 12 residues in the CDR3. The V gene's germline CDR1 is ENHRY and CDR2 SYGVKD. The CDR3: CAISADYNEQFF. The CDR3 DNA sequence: TGTGCCATCAGTGCGGACTACAATGAGCAGTTCTTC.

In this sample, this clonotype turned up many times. In nucleotides, the CDR3 is TGCGCCAGCAGCTTGGAGGACAACTACGAGCAGTACTTC. This gives the protein CASSLEDNYEQYF. This chain links TRBV5-1 with TRBJ2-7; D may be TRBD1 (5 bases). V shed 0 bases and J shed 3 bases, with 7 bases lying between them. The CDR3 contains 13 residues. Germline V gene data show CDR1 as SGHRS and CDR2 as YFSETQ.

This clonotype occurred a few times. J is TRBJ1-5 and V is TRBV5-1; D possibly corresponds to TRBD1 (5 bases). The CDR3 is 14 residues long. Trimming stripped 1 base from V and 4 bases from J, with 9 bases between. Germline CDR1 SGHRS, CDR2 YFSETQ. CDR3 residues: CASSLYGGNQPQHF. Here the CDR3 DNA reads TGCGCCAGCAGCTTGTATGGGGGTAATCAGCCCCAGCATTTT.

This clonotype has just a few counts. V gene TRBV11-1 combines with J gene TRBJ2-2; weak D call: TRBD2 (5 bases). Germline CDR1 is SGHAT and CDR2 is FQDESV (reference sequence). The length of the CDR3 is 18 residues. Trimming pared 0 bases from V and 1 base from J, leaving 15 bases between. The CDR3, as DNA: TGTGCCAGCAGCTTAGCGTTCCTGCGGGCGAAGAACACCGGGGAGCTGTTTTTT. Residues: CASSLAFLRAKNTGELFF. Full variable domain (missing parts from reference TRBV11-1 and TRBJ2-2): EAEVAQSPRYKITEKSQAVAFWCDPISGHATLYWYRQILGQGPELLVQFQDESVVDDSQLPKDRFSAERLKGVDSTLKIQPAELGDSAMYLCASSLAFLRAKNTGELFFGEGSRLTVL.

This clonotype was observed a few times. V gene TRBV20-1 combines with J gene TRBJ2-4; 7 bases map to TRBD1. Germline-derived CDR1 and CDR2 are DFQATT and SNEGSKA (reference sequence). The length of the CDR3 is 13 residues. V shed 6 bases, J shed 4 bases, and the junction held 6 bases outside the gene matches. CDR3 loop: CSADGTVKNIQYF. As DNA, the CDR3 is TGCAGTGCAGATGGGACAGTAAAAAACATTCAGTACTTC.

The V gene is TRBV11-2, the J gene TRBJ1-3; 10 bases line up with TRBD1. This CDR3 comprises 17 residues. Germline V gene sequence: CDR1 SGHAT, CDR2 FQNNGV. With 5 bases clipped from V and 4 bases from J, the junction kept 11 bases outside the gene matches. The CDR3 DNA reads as TGTGCCAGCAGCCCACCTCCGGGGACAGGGGACGGAAACACCATATATTTT. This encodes CASSPPPGTGDGNTIYF.

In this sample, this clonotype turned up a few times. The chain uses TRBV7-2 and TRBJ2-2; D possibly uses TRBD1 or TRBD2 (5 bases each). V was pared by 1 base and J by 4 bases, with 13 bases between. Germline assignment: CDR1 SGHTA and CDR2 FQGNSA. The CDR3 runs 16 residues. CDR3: CASSLVDPGTTGELFF. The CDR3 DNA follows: TGTGCCAGCAGCTTAGTTGACCCGGGGACCACCGGGGAGCTGTTTTTT.

The CDR3 DNA follows: TGCAGTGCTAGCCCTGGGGGGACCGGGGAGCTGTTTTTT. Amino acids: CSASPGGTGELFF. V usage is TRBV20-1 and J usage is TRBJ2-2; tentatively, D is TRBD2 (6 bases). CDR1 and CDR2 (germline): DFQATT, SNEGSKA (reference sequence). The CDR3 is 13 residues long. Trimming shortened V by 3 bases and J by 5 bases, and 10 bases separated the two germline ends.

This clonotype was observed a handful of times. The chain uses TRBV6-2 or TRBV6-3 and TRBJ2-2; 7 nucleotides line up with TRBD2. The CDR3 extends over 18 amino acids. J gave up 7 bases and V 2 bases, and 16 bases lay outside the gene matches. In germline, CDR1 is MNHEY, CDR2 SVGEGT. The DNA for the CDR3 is TGTGCCAGCAGTTACCCCGGGGCTAGCGGTCACGCTCACGGGGAGCTGTTTTTT. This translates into CASSYPGASGHAHGELFF.

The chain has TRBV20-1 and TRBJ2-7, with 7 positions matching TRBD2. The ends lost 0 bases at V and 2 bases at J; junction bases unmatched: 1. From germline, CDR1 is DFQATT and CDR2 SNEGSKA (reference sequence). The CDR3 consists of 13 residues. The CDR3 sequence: CSARDLAAYEQYF. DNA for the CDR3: TGCAGTGCTAGAGACCTAGCGGCCTACGAGCAGTACTTC.

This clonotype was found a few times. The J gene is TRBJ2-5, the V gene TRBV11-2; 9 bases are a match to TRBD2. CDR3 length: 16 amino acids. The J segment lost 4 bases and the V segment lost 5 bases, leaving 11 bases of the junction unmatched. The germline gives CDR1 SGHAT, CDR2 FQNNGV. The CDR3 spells CASSPRVAGVGETQYF. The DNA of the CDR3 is TGTGCCAGCAGCCCCCGGGTAGCGGGAGTGGGAGAGACCCAGTACTTC.

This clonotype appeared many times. CDR3 DNA: TGTGCCAGCAGTGAGTTGGGGGAATTTTACAATGAGCAGTTCTTC. Amino acid sequence: CASSELGEFYNEQFF. The chain recombines TRBV2 with TRBJ2-1, with D perhaps being TRBD1 or TRBD2 (5 bases each). Trimming shortened V by 3 bases and J by 4 bases, and 13 bases separated the two germline ends. Germline V gene sequence: CDR1 SNHLY, CDR2 FYNNEI. The CDR3 runs to 15 residues.

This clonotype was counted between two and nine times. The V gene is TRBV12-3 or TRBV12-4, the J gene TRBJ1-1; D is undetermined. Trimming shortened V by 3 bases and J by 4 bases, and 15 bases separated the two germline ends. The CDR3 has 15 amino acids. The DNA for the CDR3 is TGTGCCAGCAGTTTTATCTCGGGCAGAGTCACTGAAGCTTTCTTT. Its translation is CASSFISGRVTEAFF.